The rows below give T cell receptor beta chains drawn from one sample of a study of cytomegalovirus exposure and HLA in healthy donors. TCRdb keeps only in-frame clones here, not all; method: immunoSEQ multiplex PCR. The sample holds about 140,000 clones, approximately 65% seen once. The sample was PBMCs. The receptors come from a woman aged 60 to 75 in good health and CMV-seronegative. The CDR3 runs from the conserved cysteine through the conserved F or W. The D gene is left open where the match is weak. Size values are once, few and many counts, or a class for expanded clones, and some rows have none.

V	J	size	D	CDR3	DNA
TRBV20-1	TRBJ2-3	NA	NA	CSAATGTTQYF	TGCAGTGCAGCAACCGGGACAACGCAGTATTTT
TRBV6-6	TRBJ1-2	NA	NA	CASSPQVNYGYTF	TGTGCCAGCAGCCCACAAGTGAACTATGGCTACACCTTC
TRBV18	TRBJ2-7	NA	NA	CASSPNMGGYEQYF	TGTGCCAGCTCACCCAACATGGGGGGCTACGAGCAGTACTTC
TRBV7-8	TRBJ2-7	NA	NA	CASSRPVGRGAYEQYF	TGTGCCAGCAGCCGACCGGTTGGCAGGGGAGCTTACGAGCAGTACTTC
TRBV29-1	TRBJ2-5	NA	TRBD2	CSAGLAGGPQETQYF	TGCAGCGCGGGACTAGCGGGGGGGCCCCAAGAGACCCAGTACTTC
TRBV7-9	TRBJ1-1	NA	NA	CASSLSGAMNTEAFF	TGTGCCAGCAGCTTATCAGGGGCCATGAACACTGAAGCTTTCTTT
TRBV5-8	TRBJ2-7	few	TRBD1	CASSQQGAYEQYF	TGTGCCAGCAGCCAACAGGGGGCCTACGAGCAGTACTTC
TRBV5-4	TRBJ1-1	NA	NA	CASSLAQGGTEAFF	TGTGCCAGCAGCTTGGCCCAGGGAGGGACTGAAGCTTTCTTT
TRBV19	TRBJ1-2	once	NA	CASSIERNYGYTF	TGTGCCAGTAGTATTGAGCGTAACTATGGCTACACCTTC
TRBV5-1	TRBJ1-1	NA	TRBD1	CASSSAGQAREAFF	TGCGCCAGCAGCTCTGCAGGACAGGCCCGTGAAGCTTTCTTT
TRBV4-3	TRBJ2-2	many	NA	CASSQDPTHAGELFF	TGCGCCAGCAGCCAAGACCCTACTCACGCCGGGGAGCTGTTTTTT
TRBV28	TRBJ1-3	few	NA	CASSYLDTSGNTIYF	TGTGCCAGCAGTTACCTCGACACTTCTGGAAACACCATATATTTT
TRBV5-6	TRBJ1-6	few	NA	CASSGKGLRDSPLHF	TGTGCCAGCAGCGGTAAGGGACTCAGGGATTCACCCCTCCACTTT
TRBV15	TRBJ2-1	few	TRBD1	CATSRKDRDPYNEQFF	TGTGCCACCAGCAGAAAGGACAGGGACCCCTACAATGAGCAGTTCTTC
TRBV7-9	TRBJ1-5	NA	NA	CASSLVGGTQHF	TGTGCCAGCAGCTTAGTGGGCGGGACCCAGCATTTT
TRBV6-5	TRBJ1-1	NA	TRBD1	CASTTPRAGGTEAFF	TGTGCCAGCACCACCCCTCGGGCAGGGGGTACTGAAGCTTTCTTT
TRBV5-1	TRBJ2-1	NA	TRBD2	CASSLGTSGILDEQFF	TGCGCCAGCAGCTTGGGAACTAGCGGAATACTGGATGAGCAGTTCTTC
TRBV6-1	TRBJ2-7	NA	NA	CASSEGHRAYEQYF	TGTGCCAGCAGTGAAGGGCACAGGGCCTACGAGCAGTACTTC
TRBV2	TRBJ1-5	NA	NA	CASSEARGGNQPQHF	TGTGCCAGCAGTGAAGCTCGTGGAGGCAATCAGCCCCAGCATTTT
TRBV7-6	TRBJ2-1	NA	TRBD2	CASSSTSGTNNEQFF	TGTGCCAGCAGCTCTACTAGCGGCACTAACAATGAGCAGTTCTTC
TRBV29-1	TRBJ2-1	NA	TRBD1	CSVETGVSHEQFF	TGCAGCGTTGAGACAGGGGTTTCTCATGAGCAGTTCTTC
TRBV28	TRBJ1-1	NA	TRBD1	CASSFPIQGMNTEAFF	TGTGCCAGCAGTTTCCCCATACAGGGGATGAACACTGAAGCTTTCTTT
TRBV2	TRBJ2-1	few	TRBD2	CASSELAGGYNEQFF	TGTGCCAGCAGCGAACTAGCGGGAGGATACAATGAGCAGTTCTTC
TRBV5-1	TRBJ2-5	NA	TRBD1	CASSPGTGDVKTQYF	TGCGCCAGCAGCCCAGGGACAGGGGACGTAAAGACCCAGTACTTC
TRBV7-2	TRBJ2-7	NA	NA	CASSLEGRGSYEQYF	TGTGCCAGCAGCTTAGAAGGGAGGGGGTCCTACGAGCAGTACTTC